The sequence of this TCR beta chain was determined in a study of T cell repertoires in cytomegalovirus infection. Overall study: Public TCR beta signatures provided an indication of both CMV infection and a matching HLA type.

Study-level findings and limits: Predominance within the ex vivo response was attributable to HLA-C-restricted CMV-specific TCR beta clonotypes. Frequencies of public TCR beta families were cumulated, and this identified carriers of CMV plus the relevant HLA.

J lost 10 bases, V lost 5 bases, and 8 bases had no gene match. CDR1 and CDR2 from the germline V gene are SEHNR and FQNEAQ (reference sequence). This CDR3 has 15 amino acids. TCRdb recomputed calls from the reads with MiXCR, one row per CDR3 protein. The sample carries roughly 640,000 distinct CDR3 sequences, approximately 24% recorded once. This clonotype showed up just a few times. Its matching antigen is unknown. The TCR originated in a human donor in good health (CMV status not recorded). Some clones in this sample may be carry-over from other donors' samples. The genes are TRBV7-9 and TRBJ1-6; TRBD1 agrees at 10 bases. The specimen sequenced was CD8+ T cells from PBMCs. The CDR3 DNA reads TGTGCCAGCAGCCCGGGACAGGGGCTTGGGTCACCCCTCCACTTT. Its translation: CASSPGQGLGSPLHF.